Included here is one T cell receptor beta chain sequence, with context. This record comes from a study of Ad26.COV2.S vaccination and SARS-CoV-2 variants. Specified treatment: around 19 received Ad26.COV2.S at low or high dose, single or two shots; several received placebo; per-sample allocation not given. The study sampled participants on day 63 after the first vaccine or placebo injection. TCRdb's copy holds only in-frame clones and misses some; the assay was immunoSEQ multiplex PCR. The sample carries roughly 450,000 clones, around 90% recorded once. Germline V lookup: CDR1 LNHDA, CDR2 SQIVND (reference sequence). Germline trimming cut 2 bases from V and 1 base from J; bases unmatched to any gene: 16. The CDR3 has 19 amino acids.

The receptor's source is a person aged 18-60 years who received the Ad26.COV2.S COVID-19 vaccine or a placebo. The material sequenced was peripheral blood, taken in a trial of Ad26.COV2.S vaccine versus placebo. The V call is TRBV19, the J call TRBJ2-7; 8 bases align to TRBD1. CDR3 protein: CASSIRGEVGTGSSYEQYF. CDR3 nucleotides: TGTGCCAGTAGTATAAGGGGCGAGGTCGGGACAGGTTCGTCCTACGAGCAGTACTTC.